These 17 T cell receptor beta chains were sequenced from one sample in a study of shared clonotypes between healthy human individuals. Only in-frame clones appear in the TCRdb table, and some are missing; sequencing was by immunoSEQ multiplex PCR. The sample contains about 1 million clones, approximately 68% of which appear only once. The sequencing sample was made of memory CD4+ T cells sorted from blood. The subset here: CD45RA-negative fraction. These receptors came from a man younger than 35 in good health.

This chain joins TRBV6-5 and TRBJ1-2; 8 bases agree with TRBD1. J gave up 1 base and V 7 bases, and 5 bases lay outside the gene matches. The V gene's germline CDR1 is MNHEY and CDR2 SVGAGI. The CDR3 has 14 residues. As DNA, the CDR3 is TGTGCCAGCAACGACAGGGGATTTAACTATGGCTACACCTTC. Its translation: CASNDRGFNYGYTF.

CDR3 DNA sequence: TGCGCCAGCAGCTTGCTGGAAAACACCGGGGAGCTGTTTTTT. Amino acid sequence: CASSLLENTGELFF. V is TRBV5-1 and J is TRBJ2-2, with unresolved D. The germline V gene has CDR1 SGHRS and CDR2 YFSETQ. Trimming left V 1 base short and J 2 bases short, with 6 bases between. The CDR3 is 14 residues long.

This chain uses TRBV13 with TRBJ1-2, with 7 bases fitting TRBD1. Trimming took 2 bases from V and 4 from J; bases not matched to a gene: 7. Germline V gene sequence: CDR1 PRHDT, CDR2 FYEKMQ (reference sequence). The CDR3 is 15 amino acids. CDR3 region: CASSLRGPVLYGYTF. CDR3 DNA sequence: TGTGCCAGCAGCTTAAGGGGGCCTGTCCTCTATGGCTACACCTTC.

The chain employs TRBV15 and TRBJ2-1; maybe TRBD2 (6 bases). The CDR3 has 13 residues. In germline, CDR1 is LNHNV, CDR2 YYDKDF (reference sequence). Between the trimmed V and J ends, which lost 10 bases and 3 bases, there was a span of 13 bases. CDR3 region: CAIPGLLYNEQFF. DNA for the CDR3: TGTGCCATCCCGGGACTGCTCTACAATGAGCAGTTCTTC.

This clone has just one count. CDR3: CASSGLAGSYNEQFF. CDR3 coding DNA: TGTGCCAGCAGCGGACTAGCGGGTTCCTACAATGAGCAGTTCTTC. The genes are TRBV2 and TRBJ2-1; 11 bases fit TRBD2. This CDR3 has 15 residues. Germline CDR1 SNHLY, CDR2 FYNNEI. The ends lost 6 bases at V and 1 base at J; junction bases unmatched: 2.

The chain has TRBV19 and TRBJ1-1, with a tentative D call TRBD1 (5 bases). The germline gives CDR1 LNHDA, CDR2 SQIVND (reference sequence). The CDR3 is 15 residues long. V shed 7 bases and J shed 0 bases, with 15 bases lying between them. CDR3 protein: CASKDSGGMNTEAFF. As DNA, the CDR3 is TGTGCCAGTAAGGACTCGGGGGGAATGAACACTGAAGCTTTCTTT.

With regard to this clone: Since a much larger clone is just one base distant, this may be a read error. Other DNA sequences in the sample encode the same CDR3. The chain uses TRBV20-1 and TRBJ1-1, with unresolved D. The germline V and J ends were trimmed by 6 bases and 2 bases, with 4 bases remaining between them. From germline, CDR1 is DFQATT and CDR2 SNEGSKA (reference sequence). The CDR3 is made up of 10 amino acids. As DNA, the CDR3 is TGCAGTGCCCCCAACACTGAAGCTTTCTTT. This codes for CSAPNTEAFF.

The chain employs TRBV5-6 and TRBJ2-5; possibly TRBD1 for D (6 bases). V lost 5 bases and J 5 bases, leaving 22 bases between the germline ends. This CDR3 spans 16 amino acids. Per the germline V gene, CDR1 is SGHDT and CDR2 is YYEEEE. The CDR3 reads CASSRLQGGNRETQYF. The CDR3 DNA sequence: TGTGCCAGCAGTAGGCTACAGGGCGGAAATAGGGAGACCCAGTACTTC.

V and J are TRBV6-5 and TRBJ1-4, with D perhaps TRBD1 (6 bases). Trimming took 3 bases from V and 7 from J, leaving 15 bases between them. The CDR3 has 15 residues. Germline V lookup: CDR1 MNHEY, CDR2 SVGAGI. CDR3 in DNA: TGTGCCAGCAGTTATTCCGGGGGCATGGGTGAAAAACTGTTTTTT. Translating it yields CASSYSGGMGEKLFF.

The chain links TRBV7-9 to TRBJ2-1; weak D call: TRBD2 (5 bases). The ends were cut back, 3 bases at V and 8 bases at J, with 11 bases in the middle. Germline CDR1 reads SEHNR; CDR2 reads FQNEAQ (reference sequence). The CDR3 contains 13 residues. The CDR3 loop is CASSLRRTDEQFF. The CDR3 DNA reads as TGTGCCAGCAGCTTGAGGAGGACGGATGAGCAGTTCTTC.

The genes are TRBV5-6 and TRBJ2-7; D gene ambiguous. CDR3 length: 13 amino acids. Deletions cut 1 base from V and 3 bases from J, with 8 bases between. The germline gives CDR1 SGHDT, CDR2 YYEEEE. The CDR3 bases are TGTGCCAGCAGCTTGATAGGTTTCTACGAGCAGTACTTC. Translation: CASSLIGFYEQYF.

The chain couples TRBV6-6 to TRBJ2-7; 7 bases are a match to TRBD2. Germline assignment: CDR1 MNHNY and CDR2 SVGAGI (reference sequence). CDR3 length equals 14 residues. The V and J ends lost 6 bases and 5 bases, in that order; junction bases with no gene match: 10. The CDR3 DNA follows: TGTGCCAGCAGACAGACCGGGACTACTGACGAGCAGTACTTC. It yields the protein CASRQTGTTDEQYF.

The V and J genes are TRBV30 and TRBJ2-7; 9 nucleotides align to TRBD1. The CDR3 sequence is 14 residues long. Unmatched junction bases numbered 6, after V lost 0 bases and J lost 6 bases. Germline V CDR1 and CDR2: GTSNPN, SVGIG (reference sequence). CDR3 in DNA: TGTGCCTGGAGTGTGGGGACAGGGCGGAGCGAGCAGTACTTC. Residues: CAWSVGTGRSEQYF.

This chain links TRBV4-1 with TRBJ2-5; D possibly corresponds to TRBD2 (6 bases). This CDR3 contains 17 residues. The germline CDR1 and CDR2 sequences are MGHRA and YSYEKL. The germline V and J ends were trimmed by 0 bases and 5 bases, with 19 bases remaining between them. CDR3 sequence (DNA): TGCGCCAGCAGCCAAGATATTCGCTGGATGGCGGGGGAGACCCAGTACTTC. As protein: CASSQDIRWMAGETQYF.

The chain has TRBV25-1 and TRBJ1-1, with D tentatively TRBD1 (6 bases). Germline assignment: CDR1 MGHDK and CDR2 SYGVNS. The germline V and J ends were trimmed by 4 bases and 1 base, with 10 bases remaining between them. The CDR3 is made up of 14 amino acids. The CDR3 sequence: CASSGWTANTEAFF. As DNA, the CDR3 is TGTGCCAGCAGTGGGTGGACAGCGAACACTGAAGCTTTCTTT.

J is TRBJ1-6 and V is TRBV5-1, with D perhaps TRBD1 (5 bases). Germline V gene data show CDR1 as SGHRS and CDR2 as YFSETQ. Trimming removed 0 bases from V and 6 bases from J, with 10 bases in between. CDR3 length: 15 amino acids. CDR3 in amino acids: CASSLGGPINSPLHF. The CDR3 bases are TGCGCCAGCAGCTTGGGGGGACCGATTAATTCACCCCTCCACTTT.

V and J are TRBV7-2 and TRBJ1-3; possible D gene TRBD1, 5 bases. Trimming took off 5 bases at V and 3 bases at J, with 11 bases between the two ends. The CDR3 spans 14 residues. Germline assignment: CDR1 SGHTA and CDR2 FQGNSA. CDR3 protein: CASSLGTVGNTIYF. CDR3 DNA: TGTGCCAGCAGCCTAGGGACGGTTGGAAACACCATATATTTT.